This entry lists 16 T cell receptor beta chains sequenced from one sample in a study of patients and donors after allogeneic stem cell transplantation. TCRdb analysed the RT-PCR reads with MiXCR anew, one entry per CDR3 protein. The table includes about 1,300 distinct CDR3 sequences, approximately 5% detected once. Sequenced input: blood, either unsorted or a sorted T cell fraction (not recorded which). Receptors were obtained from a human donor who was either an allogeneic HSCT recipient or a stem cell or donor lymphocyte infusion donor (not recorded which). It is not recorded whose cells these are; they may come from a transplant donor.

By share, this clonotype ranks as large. The DNA of the CDR3 is TGTGCCAGCAGCTTATCCTTCGGGGGGGCGGATACGCAGTATTTT. This codes for CASSLSFGGADTQYF. This chain connects TRBV7-2 to TRBJ2-3; 8 bases fit TRBD2. Germline V gene sequence: CDR1 SGHTA, CDR2 FQGNSA. The CDR3 is made up of 15 amino acids. The J segment lost 6 bases and the V segment lost 2 bases, leaving 7 bases of the junction unmatched.

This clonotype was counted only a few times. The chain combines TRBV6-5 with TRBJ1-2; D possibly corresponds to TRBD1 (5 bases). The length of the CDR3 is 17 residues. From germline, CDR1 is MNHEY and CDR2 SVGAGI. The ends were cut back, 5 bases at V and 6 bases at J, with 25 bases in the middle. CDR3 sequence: CASSRTGPASLFDGYTF. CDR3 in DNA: TGTGCCAGCAGTAGAACGGGGCCAGCCTCACTCTTCGATGGCTACACCTTC.

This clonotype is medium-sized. CDR3 DNA sequence: TGCGCCAGCAGCCAAGATTGGGCTTCCCAAGGCTACACCTTC. Its translation: CASSQDWASQGYTF. The V and J genes are TRBV4-3 and TRBJ1-2; D is undetermined. This CDR3 has 14 amino acids. Looked up from germline, CDR1 is LGHNA and CDR2 is YSLEER. V was cut by 0 bases and J by 8 bases, with 13 bases left in between.

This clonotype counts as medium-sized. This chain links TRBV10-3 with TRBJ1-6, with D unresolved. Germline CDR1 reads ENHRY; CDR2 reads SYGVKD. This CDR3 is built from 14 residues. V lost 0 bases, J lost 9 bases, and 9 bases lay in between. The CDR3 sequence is CAISESVDTSPLHF. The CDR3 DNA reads TGTGCCATCAGTGAGTCGGTAGACACTTCACCCCTCCACTTT.

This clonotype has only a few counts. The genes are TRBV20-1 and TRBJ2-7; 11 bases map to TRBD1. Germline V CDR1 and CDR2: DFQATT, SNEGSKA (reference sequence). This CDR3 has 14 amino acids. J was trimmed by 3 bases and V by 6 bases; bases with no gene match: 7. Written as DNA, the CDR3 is TGCAGTGCCACACCCGGGACAGGGGGCTACGAGCAGTACTTC. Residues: CSATPGTGGYEQYF.

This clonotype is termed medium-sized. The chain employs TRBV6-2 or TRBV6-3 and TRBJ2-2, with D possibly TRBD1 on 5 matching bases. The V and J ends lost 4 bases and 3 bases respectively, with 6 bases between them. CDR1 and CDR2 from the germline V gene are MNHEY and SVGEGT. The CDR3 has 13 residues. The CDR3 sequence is CASSLGDTGELFF. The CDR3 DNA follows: TGTGCCAGCAGTTTAGGGGACACCGGGGAGCTGTTTTTT.

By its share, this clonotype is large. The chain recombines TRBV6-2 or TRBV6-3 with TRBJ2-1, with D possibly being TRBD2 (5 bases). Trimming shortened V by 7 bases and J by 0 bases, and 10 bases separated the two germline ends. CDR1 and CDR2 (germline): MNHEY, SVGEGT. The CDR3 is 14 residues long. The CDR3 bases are TGTGCCAGCACCGGACTCCTCTCCTACAATGAGCAGTTCTTC. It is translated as CASTGLLSYNEQFF.

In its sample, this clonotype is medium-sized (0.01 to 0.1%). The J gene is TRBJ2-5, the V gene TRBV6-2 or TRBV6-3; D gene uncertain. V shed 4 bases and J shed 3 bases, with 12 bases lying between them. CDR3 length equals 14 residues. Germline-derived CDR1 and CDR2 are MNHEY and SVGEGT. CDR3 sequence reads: CASSSFGVKETQYF. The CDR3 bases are TGTGCCAGCAGTTCGTTCGGCGTAAAAGAGACCCAGTACTTC.

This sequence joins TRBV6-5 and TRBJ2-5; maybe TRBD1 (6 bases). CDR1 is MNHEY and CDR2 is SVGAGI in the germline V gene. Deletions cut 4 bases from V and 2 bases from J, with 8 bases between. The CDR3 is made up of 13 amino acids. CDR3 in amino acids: CASSSTGQETQYF. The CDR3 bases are TGTGCCAGCAGTTCCACAGGGCAAGAGACCCAGTACTTC.

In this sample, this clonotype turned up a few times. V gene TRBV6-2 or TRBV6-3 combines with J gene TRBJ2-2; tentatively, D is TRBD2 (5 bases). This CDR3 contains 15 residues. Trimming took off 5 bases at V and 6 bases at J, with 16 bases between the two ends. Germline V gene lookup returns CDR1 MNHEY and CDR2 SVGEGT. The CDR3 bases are TGTGCCAGCAGTGAGTCACTAGGTCGAGCCGGGGAGCTGTTTTTT. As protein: CASSESLGRAGELFF.

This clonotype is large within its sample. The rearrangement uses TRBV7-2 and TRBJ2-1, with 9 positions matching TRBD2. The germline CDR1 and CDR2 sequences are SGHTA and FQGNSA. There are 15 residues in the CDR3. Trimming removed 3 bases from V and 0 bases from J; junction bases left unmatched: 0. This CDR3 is CASSFSGSSYNEQFF. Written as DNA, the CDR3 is TGTGCCAGCAGCTTTAGCGGGAGCTCCTACAATGAGCAGTTCTTC.

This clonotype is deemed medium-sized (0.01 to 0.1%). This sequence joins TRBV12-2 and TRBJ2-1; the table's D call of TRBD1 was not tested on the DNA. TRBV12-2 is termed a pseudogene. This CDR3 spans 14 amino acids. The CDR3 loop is CASRWNRGRNEQFF. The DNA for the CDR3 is TGTGCAAGTCGCTGGAACAGGGGGCGCAATGAGCAGTTCTTC.

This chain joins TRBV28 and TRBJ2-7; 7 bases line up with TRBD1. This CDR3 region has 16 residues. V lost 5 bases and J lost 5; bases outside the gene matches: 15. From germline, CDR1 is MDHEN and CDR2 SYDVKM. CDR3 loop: CASSGFGSNRGDEQYF. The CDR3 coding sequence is TGTGCCAGCAGTGGTTTTGGGAGTAACAGGGGAGACGAGCAGTACTTC.

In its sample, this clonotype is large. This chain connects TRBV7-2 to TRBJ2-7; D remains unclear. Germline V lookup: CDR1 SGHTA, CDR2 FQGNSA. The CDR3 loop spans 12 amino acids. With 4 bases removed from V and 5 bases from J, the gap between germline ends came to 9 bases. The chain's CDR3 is CASSSPGNEQYF. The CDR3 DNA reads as TGTGCCAGCAGCTCCCCTGGAAACGAGCAGTACTTC.

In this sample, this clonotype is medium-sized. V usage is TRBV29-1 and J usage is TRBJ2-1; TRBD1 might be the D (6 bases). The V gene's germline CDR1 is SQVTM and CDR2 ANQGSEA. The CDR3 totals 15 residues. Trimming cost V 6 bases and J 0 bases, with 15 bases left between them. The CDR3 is CSVTGQLSSYNEQFF. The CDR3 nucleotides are TGCAGCGTGACCGGACAGCTAAGCTCCTACAATGAGCAGTTCTTC.

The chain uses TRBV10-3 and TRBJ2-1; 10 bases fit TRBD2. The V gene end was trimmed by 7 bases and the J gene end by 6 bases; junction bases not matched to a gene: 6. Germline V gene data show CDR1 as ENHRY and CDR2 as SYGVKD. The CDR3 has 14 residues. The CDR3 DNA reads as TGTGCCATCAACGGACTAGCGGATAGCAATGAGCAGTTCTTC. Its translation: CAINGLADSNEQFF.